Following are 20 T cell receptor beta chains from one sample sequenced in a study of post-analysis software for immune sequencing data (dated by TCRdb to 2013 to 2016). Beyond this particular receptor, the publication reports: About five TRBV segments, including TRBV5-6, TRBV5-1 and TRBV20-1, were significantly more frequent in patients than controls.

Their target antigens are unknown. Libraries were constructed by PCR. The sequencer was an Illumina HiSeq 2500. To reduce PCR and sequencing biases, unique molecular identifiers were built into the TCR beta cDNA libraries. In TCRdb, the public reads were trimmed at Q25 with fastp and aligned with MiXCR, with productive beta chains retained. Each entry is one CDR3 protein sequence, shown with its most common DNA and genes. The sample table contains more than 500,000 distinct CDR3 sequences; only one count was recorded for around a third of them. Approximately 6% of the sample goes to the ten largest clones. Sample: blood. These receptors were taken from a girl aged 2-17 years with multiple sclerosis.

This clonotype occurred a few times. V and J are TRBV6-5 and TRBJ2-7; 7 nucleotides align to TRBD1. Trimming removed 8 bases from V and 1 base from J; junction bases left unmatched: 8. The V gene's germline CDR1 is MNHEY and CDR2 SVGAGI. This CDR3 region has 14 residues. Here the CDR3 reads CASSPTGQSYEQYF. CDR3 DNA: TGTGCCAGCTCGCCGACAGGGCAGTCCTACGAGCAGTACTTC.

The chain carries TRBV4-1 and TRBJ1-2, with D possibly matching TRBD1 (5 bases). The CDR3 length is 15 residues. Trimming removed 1 base from V and 1 base from J, with 10 bases in between. CDR1 and CDR2 from the germline V gene are MGHRA and YSYEKL. The CDR3 coding sequence is TGCGCCAGCAGCCAAGGGGACGGTTTTAACTATGGCTACACCTTC. Its translation: CASSQGDGFNYGYTF.

This clonotype was counted a few times. The chain combines TRBV13 with TRBJ2-1, with a possible D match to TRBD1 (5 bases). Trimming removed 3 bases from V and 2 bases from J, with 14 bases in between. The CDR3 contains 16 residues. CDR1 and CDR2 from the germline V gene are PRHDT and FYEKMQ (reference sequence). This chain's CDR3 is CASSLSQGITYNEQFF. The CDR3 coding sequence is TGTGCCAGCAGCTTGTCTCAGGGTATAACCTACAATGAGCAGTTCTTC. Full variable domain (rest looked up from reference TRBV13 and TRBJ2-1): AAGVIQSPRHLIKEKRETATLKCYPIPRHDTVYWYQQGPGQDPQFLISFYEKMQSDKGSIPDRFSAQQFSDYHSELNMSSLELGDSALYFCASSLSQGITYNEQFFGPGTRLTVL.

The chain joins TRBV5-6 to TRBJ1-2; D perhaps matches TRBD1 (5 bases). V lost 1 base and J 2 bases, leaving 15 bases between the germline ends. The CDR3 extends over 16 amino acids. Germline V gene lookup returns CDR1 SGHDT and CDR2 YYEEEE. This CDR3 reads CASSLRLKGPNYGYTF. For the CDR3, the DNA is TGTGCCAGCAGCTTGCGCTTGAAGGGGCCCAACTATGGCTACACCTTC.

V usage is TRBV20-1 and J usage is TRBJ2-5; 7 nucleotides align to TRBD1. The CDR3 is made up of 14 amino acids. The ends lost 4 bases at V and 3 bases at J; junction bases unmatched: 8. CDR1 is DFQATT, CDR2 SNEGSKA, per germline (reference sequence). In nucleotides, the CDR3 is TGCAGTGCTATACCGGGACAGTTCGAAGAGACCCAGTACTTC. Its translation is CSAIPGQFEETQYF.

This clonotype has only a few counts. V is TRBV6-5 and J is TRBJ2-1; 8 bases match TRBD2. CDR3 length: 16 amino acids. V shed 5 bases and J 5 bases; nucleotides not matched to a gene: 11. Germline V CDR1 and CDR2: MNHEY, SVGAGI. CDR3 coding DNA: TGTGCCAGCAGTCAGACCTCGCGGGGGGCTAACAATGAGCAGTTCTTC. Translated, it gives CASSQTSRGANNEQFF.

The chain employs TRBV12-3 or TRBV12-4 and TRBJ2-1; TRBD2 aligns across 15 bases. The trim removed 4 bases at V and 5 bases at J, leaving 12 bases unmatched. The CDR3 is 19 residues long. The CDR3 loop reads CASSSRTSGGALLNNEQFF. The DNA of the CDR3 is TGTGCCAGCAGTTCCCGGACTAGCGGGGGGGCGCTCTTAAACAATGAGCAGTTCTTC.

In nucleotides, the CDR3 is TGTGCCAGCCAACATCCAGGACAGGGAGTACACACTGAAGCTTTCTTT. Translation: CASQHPGQGVHTEAFF. V and J are TRBV18 and TRBJ1-1, with 8 nucleotides matching TRBD1. V gave up 8 bases and J gave up 3 bases; unmatched junction bases: 14. Per the germline V gene, CDR1 is KGHSH and CDR2 is LQKENI. The CDR3 consists of 16 residues.

The CDR3 loop is CASSSRGLLEDYEQYF. In DNA, the CDR3 is TGTGCCAGCAGTTCCCGGGGTCTGCTGGAAGACTACGAGCAGTACTTC. The V and J genes are TRBV12-3 or TRBV12-4 and TRBJ2-7; a weak D match, TRBD2 (5 bases). The CDR3 is 16 residues long. V was pared by 4 bases and J by 3 bases, with 19 bases between.

Notes on this clonotype: This clone may be a read error of a much larger clone one base away. This chain joins TRBV7-9 and TRBJ2-1; 14 nucleotides line up with TRBD2. Germline V gene data show CDR1 as SEHNR and CDR2 as FQNEAQ (reference sequence). Trimming took 3 bases from V and 8 from J; bases not matched to a gene: 3. The CDR3 has 15 residues. The CDR3 DNA follows: TGTGCCAGCAGCTTGTCGACTAGCGGGGGGGATGAGCAGTTCTTC. Its protein is CASSLSTSGGDEQFF.

The chain employs TRBV7-9 and TRBJ2-7, with 10 positions matching TRBD2. CDR3 length: 18 residues. Trimming took 5 bases from V and 0 from J; bases not matched to a gene: 13. CDR1 is SEHNR, CDR2 FQNEAQ, per germline (reference sequence). The DNA for the CDR3 is TGTGCCAGCAGCCAAGGACTAGCGGTTCTAATCCCCTCCTACGAGCAGTACTTC. Amino acid sequence: CASSQGLAVLIPSYEQYF.

The rearrangement joins TRBV20-1 to TRBJ2-5, with unresolved D. The V end was cut by 2 bases, the J end by 5 bases, with 12 bases between. CDR3 length: 13 amino acids. Germline-derived CDR1 and CDR2 are DFQATT and SNEGSKA (reference sequence). The CDR3 spells CSARKAPRETQYF. CDR3 DNA sequence: TGCAGTGCTAGAAAGGCGCCTCGGGAGACCCAGTACTTC.

This clonotype was counted ten times or more. The CDR3 sequence: CATSPGLGTQYF. Here the CDR3 DNA reads TGTGCCACCAGCCCGGGATTAGGGACGCAGTATTTT. This chain uses TRBV15 with TRBJ2-3; the D gene is possibly TRBD2 (5 bases). Germline values: CDR1 LNHNV, CDR2 YYDKDF (reference sequence). CDR3 length: 12 residues. V lost 5 bases and J lost 9, with 12 bases in between.

CDR3 coding DNA: TGTGCCAGCAGCCAAGTACAATTAGGGGGGGGACGGTACGAGCAGTACTTC. Translated: CASSQVQLGGGRYEQYF. V and J are TRBV4-2 and TRBJ2-7; perhaps TRBD2 as D (7 bases). CDR1 is LGHNA and CDR2 is YNFKEQ in the germline V gene. With 1 base removed from V and 4 bases from J, the gap between germline ends came to 20 bases. This CDR3 has 17 amino acids.

The table lists this clonotype with a few counts. This rearrangement joins TRBV5-1 to TRBJ2-1; the match to TRBD2 covers 11 bases. The junction had 5 bases not matched to a gene; V was cut back by 6 bases and J by 3 bases. This CDR3 is built from 15 residues. Germline CDR1 reads SGHRS; CDR2 reads YFSETQ. The CDR3: CASNQGTSGYNEQFF. In DNA form, the CDR3 reads TGCGCCAGCAACCAGGGGACTAGCGGCTACAATGAGCAGTTCTTC.

This clonotype was observed many times. The chain is built from TRBV20-1 and TRBJ2-1, with 9 bases aligning to TRBD2. Germline assignment: CDR1 DFQATT and CDR2 SNEGSKA (reference sequence). V shed 0 bases, J shed 7 bases, and the junction held 7 bases outside the gene matches. The CDR3 is 15 residues long. As DNA, the CDR3 is TGCAGTGCTAGAGAGCCAGGACTAGCGAAGAATGAGCAGTTCTTC. It yields the protein CSAREPGLAKNEQFF.

Notes on this clonotype: At one of its ends the junction is not consistent with the germline gene, which may arise from a read error. This sequence joins TRBV7-6 and TRBJ2-7; 8 bases align to TRBD1. The J call may be mistaken, given a closer DNA end match to TRBJ2-5. The germline V gene has CDR1 SGHVS and CDR2 FNYEAQ. CDR3 length: 15 amino acids. The CDR3 is CVSSRTGIFQETQYF. CDR3 coding DNA: TGTGTCAGCAGCCGGACAGGGATTTTCCAAGAGACCCAGTACTTC.

With respect to this clonotype: A single base separates this from a much larger clone, so it may be a read error. V usage is TRBV6-5 and J usage is TRBJ2-7, with 8 bases lining up with TRBD1. In germline, CDR1 is MNHEY, CDR2 SVGAGI. The CDR3 covers 13 residues. Here the CDR3 reads CASSLGTGYEQHF. CDR3 coding DNA: TGTGCCAGCAGTCTCGGGACAGGCTACGAGCAGCACTTC.

This clonotype was detected only a few times. The chain carries TRBV5-5 and TRBJ1-2; D is undetermined. Per the germline V gene, CDR1 is SGHKS and CDR2 is YYEKEE (reference sequence). The germline V and J ends were trimmed by 2 bases and 3 bases, with 8 bases remaining between them. There are 13 residues in the CDR3. Written as DNA, the CDR3 is TGTGCCAGCAGCTTAATCGCAGACTATGGCTACACCTTC. It specifies CASSLIADYGYTF. Full variable domain (missing parts from reference TRBV5-5 and TRBJ1-2): DAGVTQSPTHLIKTRGQQVTLRCSPISGHKSVSWYQQVLGQGPQFIFQYYEKEERGRGNFPDRFSARQFPNYSSELNVNALLLGDSALYLCASSLIADYGYTFGSGTRLTVV.

The gene calls are TRBV6-6 and TRBJ1-3, with TRBD1 matching 7 bases. Unmatched junction bases numbered 7, after V lost 7 bases and J lost 1 base. The CDR3 consists of 15 residues. Germline V gene lookup returns CDR1 MNHNY and CDR2 SVGAGI (reference sequence). CDR3 residues: CASTERGQSGNTIYF. For the CDR3, the DNA is TGTGCCAGCACCGAACGGGGACAGTCTGGAAACACCATATATTTT.